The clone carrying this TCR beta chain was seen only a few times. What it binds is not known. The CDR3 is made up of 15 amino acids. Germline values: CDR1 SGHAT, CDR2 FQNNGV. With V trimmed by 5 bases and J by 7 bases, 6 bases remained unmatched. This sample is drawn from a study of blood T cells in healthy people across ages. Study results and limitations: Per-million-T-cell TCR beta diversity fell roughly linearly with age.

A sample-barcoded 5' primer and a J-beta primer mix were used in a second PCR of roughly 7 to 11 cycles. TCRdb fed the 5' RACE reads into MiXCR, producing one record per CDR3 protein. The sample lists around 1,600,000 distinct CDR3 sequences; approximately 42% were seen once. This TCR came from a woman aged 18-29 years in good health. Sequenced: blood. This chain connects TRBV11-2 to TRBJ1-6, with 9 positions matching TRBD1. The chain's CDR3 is CASSPDTGGNSPLHF. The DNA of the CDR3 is TGTGCCAGCAGCCCGGATACAGGGGGCAATTCACCCCTCCACTTT.